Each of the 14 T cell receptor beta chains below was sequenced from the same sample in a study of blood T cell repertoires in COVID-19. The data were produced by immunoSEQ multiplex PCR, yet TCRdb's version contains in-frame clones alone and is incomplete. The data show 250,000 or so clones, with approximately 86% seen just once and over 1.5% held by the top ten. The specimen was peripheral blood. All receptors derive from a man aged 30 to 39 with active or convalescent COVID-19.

The DNA for the CDR3 is TGCAGCGTGGCAACAGGGGGAACAGATACGCAGTATTTT. This encodes CSVATGGTDTQYF. The chain has TRBV29-1 and TRBJ2-3; 8 bases align to TRBD1. The CDR3 loop spans 13 amino acids. V shed 6 bases, J shed 3 bases, and the junction held 5 bases outside the gene matches. The germline CDR1 and CDR2 sequences are SQVTM and ANQGSEA.

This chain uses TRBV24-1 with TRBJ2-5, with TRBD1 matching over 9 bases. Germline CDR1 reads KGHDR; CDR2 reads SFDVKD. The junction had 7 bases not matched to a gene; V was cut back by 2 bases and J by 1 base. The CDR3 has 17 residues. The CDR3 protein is CATSDSGTGHSQETQYF. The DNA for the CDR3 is TGTGCCACCAGTGATTCCGGGACAGGGCACAGCCAAGAGACCCAGTACTTC.

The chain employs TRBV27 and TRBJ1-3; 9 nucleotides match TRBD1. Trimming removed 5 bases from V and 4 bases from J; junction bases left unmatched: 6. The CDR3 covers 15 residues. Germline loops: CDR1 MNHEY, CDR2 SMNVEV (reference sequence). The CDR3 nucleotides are TGTGCCAGCAGTGCGACAGGGGGTTACGGAAACACCATATATTTT. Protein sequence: CASSATGGYGNTIYF.

The CDR3 is CASSLWSGQGSTVYF. CDR3 DNA sequence: TGCGCCAGCAGCTTGTGGTCGGGACAGGGTTCGACGGTATACTTC. V and J are TRBV5-1 and TRBJ2-7, with 9 bases lining up with TRBD1. This CDR3 comprises 15 residues. The germline V gene has CDR1 SGHRS and CDR2 YFSETQ. Losses at the gene ends were 1 base for V and 13 bases for J; bases not matched to a gene: 15.

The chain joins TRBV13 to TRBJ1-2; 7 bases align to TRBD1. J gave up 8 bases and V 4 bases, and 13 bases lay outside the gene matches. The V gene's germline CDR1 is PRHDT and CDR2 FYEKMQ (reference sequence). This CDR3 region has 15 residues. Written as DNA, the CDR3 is TGTGCCAGCAGCTCCTCCCCGACAGGGCAGGGGGGCTACACCTTC. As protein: CASSSSPTGQGGYTF. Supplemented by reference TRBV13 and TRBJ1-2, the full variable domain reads AAGVIQSPRHLIKEKRETATLKCYPIPRHDTVYWYQQGPGQDPQFLISFYEKMQSDKGSIPDRFSAQQFSDYHSELNMSSLELGDSALYFCASSSSPTGQGGYTFGSGTRLTVV.

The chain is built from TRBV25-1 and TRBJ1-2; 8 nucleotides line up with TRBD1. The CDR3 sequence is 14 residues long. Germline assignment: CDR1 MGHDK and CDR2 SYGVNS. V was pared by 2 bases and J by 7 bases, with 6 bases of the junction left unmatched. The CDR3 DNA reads TGTGCCAGCAGTGAACAGGGGGCTGCCCCTGGCTACACCTTC. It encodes CASSEQGAAPGYTF.

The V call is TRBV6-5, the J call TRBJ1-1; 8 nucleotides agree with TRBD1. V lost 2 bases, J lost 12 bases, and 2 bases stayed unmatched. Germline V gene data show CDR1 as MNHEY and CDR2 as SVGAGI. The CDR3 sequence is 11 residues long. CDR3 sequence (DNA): TGTGCCAGCAGTTACACAGGGGGGACTTTCTTT. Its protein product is CASSYTGGTFF.

DNA for the CDR3: TGTGCCAGCAGCTTGGGCGCCCCTGAGCAGTTCTTC. It is translated as CASSLGAPEQFF. The chain links TRBV5-8 to TRBJ2-1; D is ambiguous. Germline CDR1 is SGHTS and CDR2 is YDEGEE. CDR3 length: 12 residues. The germline V and J ends were trimmed by 0 bases and 9 bases, with 7 bases remaining between them.

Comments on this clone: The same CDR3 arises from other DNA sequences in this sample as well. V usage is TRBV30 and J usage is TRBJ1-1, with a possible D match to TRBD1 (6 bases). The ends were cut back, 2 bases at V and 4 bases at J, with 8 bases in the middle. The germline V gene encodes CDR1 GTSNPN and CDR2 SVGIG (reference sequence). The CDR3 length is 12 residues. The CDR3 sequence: CAWSKQGTEAFF. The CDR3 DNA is TGTGCCTGGAGTAAACAGGGCACTGAAGCTTTCTTT.

The CDR3 reads CSASYAQTGGNQPQHF. CDR3 DNA sequence: TGCAGTGCTAGTTACGCCCAAACCGGGGGCAATCAGCCCCAGCATTTT. The J gene is TRBJ1-5, the V gene TRBV20-1; no definite D call. CDR3 length equals 16 residues. V was trimmed by 3 bases and J by 2 bases, leaving 17 bases between them. From germline, CDR1 is DFQATT and CDR2 SNEGSKA (reference sequence).

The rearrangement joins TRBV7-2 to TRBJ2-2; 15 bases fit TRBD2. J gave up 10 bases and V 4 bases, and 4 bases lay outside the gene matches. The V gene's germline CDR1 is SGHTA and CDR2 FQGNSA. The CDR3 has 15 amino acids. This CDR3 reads CASSWTSGGAEELFF. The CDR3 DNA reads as TGTGCCAGCAGCTGGACTAGCGGGGGGGCCGAGGAGCTGTTTTTT. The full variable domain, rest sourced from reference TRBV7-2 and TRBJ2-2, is GAGVSQSPSNKVTEKGKDVELRCDPISGHTALYWYRQSLGQGLEFLIYFQGNSAPDKSGLPSDRFSAERTGGSVSTLTIQRTQQEDSAVYLCASSWTSGGAEELFFGEGSRLTVL.

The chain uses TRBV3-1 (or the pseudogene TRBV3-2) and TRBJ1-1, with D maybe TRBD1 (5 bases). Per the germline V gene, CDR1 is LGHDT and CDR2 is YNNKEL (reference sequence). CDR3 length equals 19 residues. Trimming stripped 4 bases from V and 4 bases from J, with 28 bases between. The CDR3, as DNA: TGTGCCAGCAGCCCCATCCTCCGTTTAAGTGGGGCCCTGGGCACTGAAGCTTTCTTT. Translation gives CASSPILRLSGALGTEAFF.

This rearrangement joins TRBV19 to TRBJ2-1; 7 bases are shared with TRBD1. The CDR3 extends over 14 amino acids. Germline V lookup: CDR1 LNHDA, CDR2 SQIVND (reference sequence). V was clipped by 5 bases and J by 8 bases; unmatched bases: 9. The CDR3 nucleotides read TGTGCCAGTAGTGCCGACAGGGATTACGATGAGCAGTTCTTC. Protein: CASSADRDYDEQFF.

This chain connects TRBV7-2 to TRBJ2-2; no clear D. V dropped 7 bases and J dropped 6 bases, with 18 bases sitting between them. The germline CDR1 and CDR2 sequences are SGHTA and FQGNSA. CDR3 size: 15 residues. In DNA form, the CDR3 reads TGTGCCAGCACTAGTTTAGTAGCCTCGTCCGGGGAGCTGTTTTTT. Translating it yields CASTSLVASSGELFF.